Listed here are 29 T cell receptor beta chains from one sample, sequenced in a study of cytomegalovirus exposure and HLA in healthy donors. The PCR had 60 Vbeta and 13 Jbeta primers. Method: immunoSEQ multiplex PCR; TCRdb's copy keeps in-frame clones and lacks some. The data show 140,000 to 150,000 clones, with approximately 80% seen just once and 4.3% held by the top ten. Sequenced input: PBMCs. Receptor source: a woman between 40 and 55 years old in good health and CMV-seropositive.

The V gene is TRBV25-1, the J gene TRBJ1-4, with D possibly TRBD1 on 5 matching bases. The CDR3 has 17 residues. V lost 1 base, J lost 5 bases, and 17 bases lay in between. Germline V CDR1 and CDR2: MGHDK, SYGVNS. CDR3 coding DNA: TGTGCCAGCAGTGAATGGATTTTGGGGCAGCCCAATGAAAAACTGTTTTTT. Translating it yields CASSEWILGQPNEKLFF.

J is TRBJ1-1 and V is TRBV21-1; no DNA check was done on the table's D call, TRBD1. TRBV21-1 counts as a pseudogene. The CDR3 has 16 amino acids. CDR3 loop: CASMNQDRGLNTEAFF. The CDR3 DNA is TGTGCCAGCATGAACCAGGACAGGGGCCTGAACACTGAAGCTTTCTTT.

This chain connects TRBV27 to TRBJ2-3; 10 nucleotides line up with TRBD2. The CDR3 has 14 residues. With V trimmed by 8 bases and J by 3 bases, 5 bases remained unmatched. Germline CDR1 reads MNHEY; CDR2 reads SMNVEV (reference sequence). CDR3 sequence reads: CASQKAGGTDTQYF. For the CDR3, the DNA is TGTGCCAGCCAGAAAGCGGGAGGGACAGATACGCAGTATTTT.

The CDR3 loop is CASSSWAEQFF. The DNA of the CDR3 is TGTGCCAGCAGTAGTTGGGCTGAGCAGTTCTTC. This chain joins TRBV27 and TRBJ2-1; D not resolved. Germline CDR1 MNHEY, CDR2 SMNVEV (reference sequence). The CDR3 has 11 residues. V lost 5 bases and J 9 bases, leaving 8 bases between the germline ends.

The V and J genes are TRBV7-6 and TRBJ2-1, with 15 bases fitting TRBD2. The CDR3 is 19 residues long. The germline V gene has CDR1 SGHVS and CDR2 FNYEAQ. With 4 bases clipped from V and 4 bases from J, the junction kept 11 bases outside the gene matches. This chain's CDR3 is CASSSPSGLAGGQYNEQFF. For the CDR3, the DNA is TGTGCCAGCAGCTCCCCCAGTGGACTAGCGGGGGGGCAATACAATGAGCAGTTCTTC.

This sequence joins TRBV5-1 and TRBJ2-3, with 10 bases fitting TRBD2. This CDR3 has 18 residues. The ends lost 1 base at V and 0 bases at J; junction bases unmatched: 8. Germline V gene sequence: CDR1 SGHRS, CDR2 YFSETQ. CDR3 bases: TGCGCCAGCAGCTTGAGAGTAGCGGGGGGATCTAGCACAGATACGCAGTATTTT. This translates into CASSLRVAGGSSTDTQYF.

The chain carries TRBV4-2 and TRBJ2-7; 12 nucleotides match TRBD2. The CDR3 is 19 residues long. Germline CDR1 LGHNA, CDR2 YNFKEQ. The V segment lost 0 bases and the J segment 0 bases; nucleotides outside the gene matches: 9. Here the CDR3 DNA reads TGTGCCAGCAGCCAAGAAGGTGTGACTAGCGGGAGCTTCTCCTACGAGCAGTACTTC. Protein sequence: CASSQEGVTSGSFSYEQYF.

This clone turned up a few times. The V gene is TRBV27, the J gene TRBJ1-6; 7 bases are shared with TRBD1. Trimming took 6 bases from V and 5 from J; bases not matched to a gene: 4. The CDR3 spans 14 residues. CDR1 is MNHEY and CDR2 is SMNVEV in the germline V gene (reference sequence). CDR3 coding DNA: TGTGCCAGCAGACGACAGGGTGATAATTCACCCCTCCACTTT. Residues: CASRRQGDNSPLHF.

The gene calls are TRBV7-9 and TRBJ2-7, with a possible D match to TRBD2 (5 bases). Germline V lookup: CDR1 SEHNR, CDR2 FQNEAQ (reference sequence). The CDR3 sequence is 14 residues long. The V end was cut by 1 base, the J end by 3 bases, with 10 bases between. The CDR3 here is CASSLDARGYEQYF. In DNA, the CDR3 is TGTGCCAGCAGCTTAGACGCCCGGGGCTACGAGCAGTACTTC.

The gene calls are TRBV28 and TRBJ2-5; TRBD1 might be the D (6 bases). CDR1 is MDHEN and CDR2 is SYDVKM in the germline V gene. The CDR3 is 15 amino acids. Trimming pared 5 bases from V and 1 base from J, leaving 14 bases between. The CDR3 region has the DNA TGTGCCAGCAGTCCAGGGGTTGGCACCCAAGAGACCCAGTACTTC. It is translated as CASSPGVGTQETQYF.

This clone has only one observation. The J gene is TRBJ2-2, the V gene TRBV10-3, with TRBD2 matching over 7 bases. Germline V CDR1 and CDR2: ENHRY, SYGVKD. The CDR3 runs 18 residues. Germline trimming cut 2 bases from V and 6 bases from J; bases unmatched to any gene: 15. The CDR3 region is CAISEPFGGRGFSGELFF. The DNA of the CDR3 is TGTGCCATCAGTGAGCCTTTCGGCGGGAGAGGATTCTCCGGGGAGCTGTTTTTT.

This clone was seen a handful of times. The chain combines TRBV6-6 with TRBJ1-1; D unresolved. This CDR3 region has 14 residues. The germline V and J ends were trimmed by 2 bases and 2 bases, with 9 bases remaining between them. Germline V gene lookup returns CDR1 MNHNY and CDR2 SVGAGI (reference sequence). The CDR3 DNA reads as TGTGCCAGCAGTTACGAGGGAATAAACACTGAAGCTTTCTTT. Residues: CASSYEGINTEAFF.

The chain recombines TRBV5-4 with TRBJ2-1; TRBD2 might be the D (7 bases). CDR3 length: 15 residues. Deletions cut 0 bases from V and 7 bases from J, with 14 bases between. CDR1 and CDR2 (germline): SGHNT, YYREEE (reference sequence). This CDR3 reads CASSLVTGRVNEQFF. The CDR3 DNA sequence: TGTGCCAGCAGCTTGGTAACAGGGAGGGTGAATGAGCAGTTCTTC.

The chain uses TRBV5-1 and TRBJ2-1, with D maybe TRBD1 (6 bases). V was cut by 6 bases and J by 2 bases, with 21 bases left in between. The CDR3 spans 17 residues. Germline CDR1 is SGHRS and CDR2 is YFSETQ. The CDR3 is CASTPSPRGDTYNEQFF. In nucleotides, the CDR3 is TGCGCCAGCACCCCAAGTCCCAGGGGAGATACCTACAATGAGCAGTTCTTC.

This clone has just a few counts. The J gene is TRBJ2-1, the V gene TRBV19; 12 bases are a match to TRBD2. In germline, CDR1 is LNHDA, CDR2 SQIVND (reference sequence). The CDR3 loop spans 15 amino acids. J lost 14 bases, V lost 4 bases, and 12 bases had no gene match. CDR3 nucleotides: TGTGCCAGTAGTACCCCCTCTAGCGGGGGGGCCCCAAAGTTCTTC. Translation: CASSTPSSGGAPKFF.

V is TRBV28 and J is TRBJ1-2; no clear D gene. The germline V gene encodes CDR1 MDHEN and CDR2 SYDVKM. V lost 2 bases and J lost 5, with 6 bases in between. The CDR3 consists of 12 residues. CDR3 protein: CASSLQAYGYTF. CDR3 in DNA: TGTGCCAGCAGTTTACAGGCTTATGGCTACACCTTC.

The chain is built from TRBV13 and TRBJ2-7, with TRBD1 matching 10 bases. After removal of 5 bases from V and 1 base from J, the junction contained 2 bases not matched to a gene. Germline CDR1 reads PRHDT; CDR2 reads FYEKMQ (reference sequence). The CDR3 is 14 residues long. CDR3 coding DNA: TGTGCCAGCAGCGACAGGGGGCGATCCTACGAGCAGTACTTC. Protein sequence: CASSDRGRSYEQYF.

The chain combines TRBV5-1 with TRBJ2-7, with 7 bases fitting TRBD2. J was trimmed by 2 bases and V by 2 bases; bases with no gene match: 10. CDR3 length: 16 amino acids. Per germline, CDR1 SGHRS and CDR2 YFSETQ. The CDR3 DNA reads as TGCGCCAGCAGCTTCTCTCTCCTAGCGGAACCCTACGAGCAGTACTTC. Translating gives CASSFSLLAEPYEQYF.

This rearrangement joins TRBV6-5 to TRBJ2-3; 10 bases align to TRBD2. The CDR3 loop spans 15 amino acids. The germline V gene encodes CDR1 MNHEY and CDR2 SVGAGI. V trimming: 7 bases; J trimming: 0 bases; junction bases outside the gene matches: 4. CDR3 coding DNA: TGTGCCAGCACTAGCGGGGGCCTAAGCACAGATACGCAGTATTTT. Translation gives CASTSGGLSTDTQYF.

CDR3 in amino acids: CASSPLSTGLAKNIQYF. CDR3 bases: TGTGCCAGCTCACCACTTTCGACAGGCCTAGCCAAAAACATTCAGTACTTC. The chain is built from TRBV18 and TRBJ2-4, with D possibly matching TRBD1 (6 bases). V was clipped by 1 base and J by 0 bases, with 13 bases between them. The CDR3 consists of 17 residues. Germline assignment: CDR1 KGHSH and CDR2 LQKENI. Variable domain in full (rest from reference TRBV18 and TRBJ2-4): NAGVMQNPRHLVRRRGQEARLRCSPMKGHSHVYWYRQLPEEGLKFMVYLQKENIIDESGMPKERFSAEFPKEGPSILRIQQVVRGDSAAYFCASSPLSTGLAKNIQYFGAGTRLSVL.

Only one count was recorded for this clone. The V call is TRBV18, the J call TRBJ2-4; TRBD1 agrees at 12 bases. CDR1 KGHSH and CDR2 LQKENI come from the germline V gene. Germline trimming cut 4 bases from V and 5 bases from J; bases unmatched to any gene: 3. This CDR3 comprises 15 residues. CDR3 coding DNA: TGTGCCAGCTCACTAGGGACAGGGGGCGAAAACATTCAGTACTTC. Residues: CASSLGTGGENIQYF.

The gene calls are TRBV13 and TRBJ2-1; 10 bases align to TRBD2. V shed 3 bases and J 6 bases; nucleotides not matched to a gene: 5. CDR1 is PRHDT, CDR2 FYEKMQ, per germline (reference sequence). CDR3 length equals 15 residues. Here the CDR3 DNA reads TGTGCCAGCAGCTTTCTGGGACTAGCGAGCAATGAGCAGTTCTTC. Its translation is CASSFLGLASNEQFF.

This clone showed up just a few times. This sequence joins TRBV6-6 and TRBJ1-2; D unresolved. Germline assignment: CDR1 MNHNY and CDR2 SVGAGI (reference sequence). The CDR3 consists of 12 residues. V was trimmed by 4 bases and J by 4 bases, leaving 7 bases between them. CDR3 nucleotide sequence: TGTGCCAGCAGTTCCGACACCTATGGCTACACCTTC. Translation: CASSSDTYGYTF.

This clone was recorded a few times. This CDR3 is CASSPPGKSNQPQHF. CDR3 nucleotides: TGTGCCAGCAGCCCGCCGGGGAAAAGCAATCAGCCCCAGCATTTT. The chain is built from TRBV11-2 and TRBJ1-5; no clear D. CDR1 is SGHAT, CDR2 FQNNGV, per germline. The V and J ends lost 5 bases and 1 base respectively, with 12 bases between them. This CDR3 is built from 15 residues.

With respect to this clone: The junction and the germline gene differ at one end; a read error may be behind it. The rearrangement joins TRBV7-8 to TRBJ2-7; 7 bases are shared with TRBD1. CDR3 length: 11 residues. CDR1 is SGHVS, CDR2 FQNEAQ, per germline. CDR3 amino acids: CASSLGGTAGF. The CDR3 bases are TGTGCCAGCAGCTTAGGTGGGACAGCCGGATTC.

V gene TRBV6-6 combines with J gene TRBJ1-1; the D is unclear. The germline gives CDR1 MNHNY, CDR2 SVGAGI (reference sequence). V gave up 4 bases and J gave up 3 bases, with 9 bases separating them. This CDR3 region has 13 residues. CDR3 coding DNA: TGTGCCAGCAGTTCTCCGGGAGACACTGAAGCTTTCTTT. Protein product: CASSSPGDTEAFF.

The rearrangement uses TRBV7-3 and TRBJ2-1; TRBD2 agrees at 10 bases. After removal of 5 bases from V and 1 base from J, the junction contained 20 bases not matched to a gene. CDR1 is SGHTA and CDR2 is FQGTGA in the germline V gene. There are 21 residues in the CDR3. CDR3 nucleotides: TGTGCCAGCAGCAAGGTGGGCACCGGGACTAGCGAGAGAAGGTCCTACAATGAGCAGTTCTTC. As protein: CASSKVGTGTSERRSYNEQFF.

The chain is built from TRBV5-1 and TRBJ1-4; 7 bases agree with TRBD1. V lost 3 bases, J lost 5 bases, and 7 bases stayed unmatched. The length of the CDR3 is 15 residues. Germline CDR1 and CDR2: SGHRS and YFSETQ. The CDR3 nucleotides are TGCGCCAGCAGCTACCAGGGACAGATAAATGAAAAACTGTTTTTT. Amino acid sequence: CASSYQGQINEKLFF.

This clone was counted only a few times. The genes are TRBV5-4 and TRBJ1-1, with TRBD1 matching over 8 bases. V shed 1 base and J 4 bases; nucleotides not matched to a gene: 3. CDR3 length: 14 residues. CDR1 is SGHNT and CDR2 is YYREEE in the germline V gene (reference sequence). The CDR3 DNA reads TGTGCCAGCAGCTTGCAGGGGGCGAGCACTGAAGCTTTCTTT. Amino acids: CASSLQGASTEAFF.